A selection of T cell receptor beta chains follows, all from one sample in a study of blood T cell repertoires in COVID-19. Repertoires were generated with immunoSEQ multiplex PCR, while TCRdb's copy carries only in-frame clones and drops some. This table has tens of thousands of clones, approximately 77% appearing once. The sequenced sample was peripheral blood. The receptors come from a human donor in a cohort sampled during active COVID-19. The conserved cysteine and the conserved F or W are not part of the CDR3 here. The order of the fields is CDR3 length, V gene, CDR3 protein.

len: 11; v_gene: TRBV12-3/TRBV12-4; CDR3aa: ASSLGSYNEQF
len: 15; v_gene: TRBV3-1/TRBV3-2; CDR3aa: ASSRPPRTGNTGELF
len: 12; v_gene: TRBV6-5; CDR3aa: ASSETSGSHEQY
len: 12; v_gene: TRBV11-2; CDR3aa: ASSFLGANQPQH
len: 13; v_gene: TRBV15; CDR3aa: ATSRDTGVATEAF
len: 11; v_gene: TRBV9; CDR3aa: ASSVAAWGEAF
len: 12; v_gene: TRBV3-1/TRBV3-2; CDR3aa: ASSQERVLETQY
len: 11; v_gene: TRBV7-3; CDR3aa: ASSPGTGSAQY
len: 11; v_gene: TRBV19; CDR3aa: ASTVQESYGYT
len: 12; v_gene: TRBV21-1; CDR3aa: ASSKEESADEQF
len: 13; v_gene: TRBV7-2; CDR3aa: ASSSSYRGEGGYT
len: 12; v_gene: TRBV4-3; CDR3aa: ASSQDRGGDFQY
len: 15; v_gene: TRBV7-9; CDR3aa: ASNPAAGAYFGNEQF
len: 12; v_gene: TRBV5-1; CDR3aa: ASSLGGRNQPQH
len: 11; v_gene: TRBV29-1; CDR3aa: SARTGGIYEQY
len: 13; v_gene: TRBV10-1; CDR3aa: ASSVGGGRGETQY
len: 13; v_gene: TRBV6-4; CDR3aa: ASSPQGAGTGELF
len: 11; v_gene: TRBV28; CDR3aa: ASRRGGADTQY
len: 13; v_gene: TRBV5-5; CDR3aa: ASSPGTGGSGEQF
len: 13; v_gene: TRBV7-8; CDR3aa: ASSPRTGRDVEQY
len: 14; v_gene: TRBV18; CDR3aa: ASSPVRGTENTEAF
len: 10; v_gene: TRBV3-1/TRBV3-2; CDR3aa: ASSQDLGGAF
len: 15; v_gene: TRBV15; CDR3aa: ATSRKAGGGTTDTQY
len: 11; v_gene: TRBV18; CDR3aa: ASSPLTHQPQH
len: 12; v_gene: TRBV5-1; CDR3aa: ASSRDTSNEKLF
len: 14; v_gene: TRBV6-1; CDR3aa: ASSEAPQAPDNEQF
len: 11; v_gene: TRBV7-2; CDR3aa: ASSLRQGNTIY
len: 15; v_gene: TRBV9; CDR3aa: ASSVATSGVSTDTQY
len: 12; v_gene: TRBV18; CDR3aa: ASSQGQGPYEQY
len: 13; v_gene: TRBV2; CDR3aa: ASGSAQLRTDTQY
len: 14; v_gene: TRBV5-4; CDR3aa: ASSLGGAGGPNEQF
len: 11; v_gene: TRBV2; CDR3aa: ASRYREIYEQY
len: 13; v_gene: TRBV4-2; CDR3aa: ASTQRGHLNTEAF
len: 14; v_gene: TRBV27; CDR3aa: ASSERTASAGQPQH
len: 17; v_gene: TRBV11-2; CDR3aa: ASSLAKGLAGGGTGELF
len: 11; v_gene: TRBV2; CDR3aa: ASGDGGGNTIY
len: 13; v_gene: TRBV18; CDR3aa: ASSPLGAMNTEAF
len: 13; v_gene: TRBV7-2; CDR3aa: ASSPRQGWGETQY
len: 12; v_gene: TRBV11-3; CDR3aa: ASSRTGRPYEQY
len: 11; v_gene: TRBV14; CDR3aa: ASKSRKNTEAF